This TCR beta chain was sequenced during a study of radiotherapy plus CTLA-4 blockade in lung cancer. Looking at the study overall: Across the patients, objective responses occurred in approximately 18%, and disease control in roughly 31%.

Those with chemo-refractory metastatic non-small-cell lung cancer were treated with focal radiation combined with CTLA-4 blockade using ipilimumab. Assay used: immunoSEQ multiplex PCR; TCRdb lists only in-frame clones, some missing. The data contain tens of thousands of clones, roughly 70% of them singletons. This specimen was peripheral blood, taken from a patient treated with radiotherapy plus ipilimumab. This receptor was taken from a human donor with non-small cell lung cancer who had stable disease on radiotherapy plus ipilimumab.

This chain's CDR3 is CAWRNRGGTEAFF. The CDR3 region has the DNA TGTGCCTGGAGGAACAGGGGAGGCACTGAAGCTTTCTTT. V is TRBV30 and J is TRBJ1-1; 7 nucleotides line up with TRBD1. The V segment lost 3 bases and the J segment 4 bases; nucleotides outside the gene matches: 5. The CDR3 has 13 residues. The germline V gene has CDR1 GTSNPN and CDR2 SVGIG (reference sequence).